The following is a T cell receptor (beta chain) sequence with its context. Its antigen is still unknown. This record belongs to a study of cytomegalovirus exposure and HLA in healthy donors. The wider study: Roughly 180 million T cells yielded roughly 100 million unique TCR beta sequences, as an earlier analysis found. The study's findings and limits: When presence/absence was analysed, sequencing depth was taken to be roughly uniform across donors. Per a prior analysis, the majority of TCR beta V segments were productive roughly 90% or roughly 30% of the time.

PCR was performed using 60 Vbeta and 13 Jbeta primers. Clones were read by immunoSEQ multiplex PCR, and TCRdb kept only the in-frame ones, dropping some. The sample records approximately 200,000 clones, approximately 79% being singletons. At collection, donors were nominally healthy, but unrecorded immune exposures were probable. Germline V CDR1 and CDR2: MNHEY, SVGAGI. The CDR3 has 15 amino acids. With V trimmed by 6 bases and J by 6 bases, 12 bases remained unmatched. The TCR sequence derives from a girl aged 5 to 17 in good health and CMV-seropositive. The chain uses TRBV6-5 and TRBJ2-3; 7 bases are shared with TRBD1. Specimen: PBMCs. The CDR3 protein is CASRKRGHPLDTQYF. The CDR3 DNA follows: TGTGCCAGCAGGAAGAGGGGGCACCCTTTGGATACGCAGTATTTT.